This note documents a single T cell receptor (beta chain) sequence. This specimen belongs to a study of OX40 agonist ivuxolimab in advanced cancers. Assay: immunoSEQ multiplex PCR; the TCRdb copy retains only in-frame clones and omits some. The data show tens of thousands of clones, roughly 87% seen once. This CDR3 contains 14 residues. V gave up 0 bases and J gave up 4 bases, with 7 bases separating them. CDR1 is LNHDA, CDR2 SQIVND, per germline (reference sequence). This chain joins TRBV19 and TRBJ1-5; D uncertain. This sequence originates from an adult with an advanced solid tumor such as melanoma, head and neck, liver or kidney cancer. The sequencing used CD4+ or CD8+ T cells sorted from blood, collected in a trial of the OX40 agonist ivuxolimab. Here the CDR3 reads CASSIESGNQPQHF. DNA of the CDR3: TGTGCCAGTAGTATAGAAAGCGGAAATCAGCCCCAGCATTTT.